This is a list of T cell receptor beta chains from one sample in a study of a mutant IDH1 vaccine in newly diagnosed glioma. Their recognized antigens are unknown. Assay: immunoSEQ multiplex PCR; the TCRdb copy retains only in-frame clones and omits some. The sample yields over 65,000 clones, less than 90% seen once. This material consisted of PBMCs, taken from a glioma patient whose treatment included an IDH1 peptide vaccine. The receptors stem from a man between 18 and 29 years old with glioma. The CDR3 runs from the conserved cysteine through the conserved F or W. D genes are given only for firm matches. Not all rows give a size; the values are once, few, many and, for expanded clones, a class.

>NA|TRBJ2-7|NA|13|TRBV14
CASSQADWAEQYF
TGTGCCAGCAGCCAAGCTGACTGGGCCGAGCAGTACTTC
>TRBD1|TRBJ1-3|NA|16|TRBV18
CASSPRQGLSGNTIYF
TGTGCCAGCTCACCGAGACAGGGCCTCTCTGGAAACACCATATATTTT
>TRBD1|TRBJ2-7|NA|17|TRBV19
CASSIGDRARSSYEQYF
TGTGCCAGTAGTATTGGGGACAGGGCAAGAAGCTCCTACGAGCAGTACTTC
>NA|TRBJ2-3|NA|15|TRBV19
CASSTYRDLTDTQYF
TGTGCCAGTAGTACTTACAGGGATTTGACAGATACGCAGTATTTT
>NA|TRBJ1-3|NA|15|TRBV28
CASSLSLPGWNTIYF
TGTGCCAGCAGTTTATCCCTACCGGGTTGGAACACCATATATTTT
>NA|TRBJ1-4|once|12|TRBV29-1
CSVAPRSSELFF
TGCAGCGTTGCCCCCCGGTCGTCTGAACTGTTTTTT
>NA|TRBJ2-7|NA|14|TRBV2
CASSRRVSDSEQYF
TGTGCCAGCAGTCGACGTGTGTCGGACAGCGAGCAGTACTTC
>NA|TRBJ1-1|NA|14|TRBV5-1
CASSLIGQNTEAFF
TGCGCCAGCAGCTTGATTGGACAGAACACTGAAGCTTTCTTT
>NA|TRBJ1-4|NA|16|TRBV2
CASFDLTTATNEKLFF
TGTGCCAGCTTCGACTTAACCACCGCAACTAATGAAAAACTGTTTTTT
>NA|TRBJ2-4|few|13|TRBV18
CASSLAEKDIQYF
TGTGCCAGCTCACTAGCGGAAAAGGACATTCAGTACTTC
>NA|TRBJ2-3|NA|16|TRBV9
CASSVEAGRRADTQYF
TGTGCCAGCAGCGTAGAGGCAGGGCGGAGAGCAGATACGCAGTATTTT
>NA|TRBJ1-5|NA|16|TRBV28
CASTLRTEYSNQPQHF
TGTGCCAGCACCCTCCGGACAGAGTATAGCAATCAGCCCCAGCATTTT
>NA|TRBJ2-7|NA|15|TRBV4-3
CASSQDREPTYEQYF
TGCGCCAGCAGCCAAGACAGAGAACCCACCTACGAGCAGTACTTC
>NA|TRBJ1-5|few|15|TRBV4-1
CASSQGRRVDQPQHF
TGCGCCAGCAGCCAAGGTCGGAGGGTAGATCAGCCCCAGCATTTT
>NA|TRBJ1-2|once|14|TRBV4-1
CASSQELGSHGYTF
TGCGCCAGCAGCCAAGAACTGGGGAGCCATGGCTACACCTTC
>NA|TRBJ2-7|few|10|TRBV7-8
CASSPWEQYF
TGTGCCAGCAGCCCCTGGGAGCAGTACTTC
>TRBD1|TRBJ1-2|NA|12|TRBV5-4
CASSLRDRGYTF
TGTGCCAGCAGCTTACGGGACAGGGGCTACACCTTC
>TRBD1|TRBJ1-2|NA|15|TRBV5-6
CASSLAGQMGYGYTF
TGTGCCAGCAGCTTGGCGGGACAGATGGGATATGGCTACACCTTC
>NA|TRBJ1-3|NA|17|TRBV30
CAWSDHGGPSSGNTIYF
TGTGCCTGGAGTGACCACGGGGGGCCGAGCTCTGGAAACACCATATATTTT
>NA|TRBJ2-7|NA|11|TRBV2
CASRLTYEQYF
TGTGCCAGCAGACTTACCTACGAGCAGTACTTC
>NA|TRBJ1-1|NA|11|TRBV19
CATKSNTEAFF
TGTGCCACCAAGTCGAACACTGAAGCTTTCTTT
>NA|TRBJ2-2|NA|14|TRBV19
CASSVTANTGELFF
TGTGCCAGTAGTGTGACAGCGAACACCGGGGAGCTGTTTTTT
>TRBD1|TRBJ1-5|few|14|TRBV18
CASSSTGYNQPQHF
TGTGCCAGCTCATCGACAGGGTACAATCAGCCCCAGCATTTT
>NA|TRBJ1-2|NA|17|TRBV7-8
CASSLRGGGPELVGYTF
TGTGCCAGCAGCTTAAGGGGGGGAGGGCCTGAGCTAGTTGGCTACACCTTC
>NA|TRBJ2-3|NA|16|TRBV5-1
CASSVDASGGTDTQYF
TGCGCCAGCAGCGTGGATGCCTCAGGGGGCACAGATACGCAGTATTTT
>TRBD1|TRBJ2-7|NA|15|TRBV6-6
CASSYLGQGWNEQYF
TGTGCCAGCAGTTACCTAGGACAGGGATGGAACGAGCAGTACTTC
>TRBD1|TRBJ2-7|NA|15|TRBV5-4
CASSPRDRETYEQYF
TGTGCCAGCAGTCCGAGGGACAGGGAAACCTACGAGCAGTACTTC
>TRBD1|TRBJ1-3|NA|15|TRBV9
CASSAGGRGGNTIYF
TGTGCCAGCAGCGCAGGGGGCCGGGGCGGAAACACCATATATTTT
>NA|TRBJ2-1|NA|15|TRBV5-1
CASSLEGEGLDEQFF
TGCGCCAGCAGCTTGGAGGGGGAGGGCTTAGATGAGCAGTTCTTC
>NA|TRBJ1-4|NA|14|TRBV7-9
CASSSRATNEKLFF
TGTGCCAGCAGCTCCAGAGCAACTAATGAAAAACTGTTTTTT
>NA|TRBJ1-4|NA|16|TRBV11-2
CASSLQGPPRRTVVFF
TGTGCCAGCAGCTTGCAGGGACCACCCAGACGGACGGTGGTGTTTTTT
>TRBD1|TRBJ2-7|NA|13|TRBV5-1
CASRRDSSYEQYF
TGCGCCAGCAGACGGGACAGTTCCTACGAGCAGTACTTC
>TRBD1|TRBJ2-7|NA|15|TRBV9
CASSAWTGEGYEQYF
TGTGCCAGCAGCGCCTGGACAGGGGAGGGCTACGAGCAGTACTTC
>NA|TRBJ1-1|once|13|TRBV6-5
CASSYRYGTEAFF
TGTGCCAGCAGTTACAGGTACGGCACTGAAGCTTTCTTT
>TRBD1|TRBJ2-3|NA|15|TRBV9
CASSVVTGESDTQYF
TGTGCCAGCAGCGTAGTGACAGGGGAATCGGATACGCAGTATTTT
>TRBD2|TRBJ2-3|NA|13|TRBV19
CASSPGRADTQYF
TGTGCCAGTAGCCCGGGGAGGGCAGATACGCAGTATTTT
>NA|TRBJ1-4|few|13|TRBV7-9
CASSLDRVEKLFF
TGTGCCAGCAGCTTAGACCGGGTTGAAAAACTGTTTTTT
>NA|TRBJ1-5|NA|16|TRBV7-2
CASSFGGGVFNQPQHF
TGTGCCAGCAGCTTTGGCGGGGGTGTTTTTAATCAGCCCCAGCATTTT
>NA|TRBJ1-4|once|17|TRBV10-2
CASSETSFHQGTAKLFF
TGCGCCAGCAGTGAGACATCTTTCCATCAGGGGACCGCAAAACTGTTTTTT
>NA|TRBJ1-5|NA|12|TRBV6-1
CASRSLDQPQHF
TGTGCCAGCAGATCCTTAGATCAGCCCCAGCATTTT
>TRBD1|TRBJ1-2|NA|18|TRBV19
CASSKGGETGGIAKGYTF
TGTGCCAGTAGTAAAGGAGGCGAGACAGGGGGCATAGCTAAAGGCTACACCTTC
>NA|TRBJ1-1|NA|13|TRBV7-2
CASSSLWNTEAFF
TGTGCCAGCAGCAGTCTTTGGAACACTGAAGCTTTCTTT
>NA|TRBJ1-3|NA|16|TRBV11-3
CASSLDFPLRRNTIYF
TGTGCCAGCAGCTTAGATTTTCCTTTAAGGAGAAACACCATATATTTT
>TRBD2|TRBJ2-7|NA|16|TRBV15
CATSRDTPSGSYEQYF
TGTGCCACCAGCAGAGATACCCCTAGCGGCTCCTACGAGCAGTACTTC
>NA|TRBJ2-6|NA|19|TRBV4-2
CASSQDQDKGFSGANVLTF
TGTGCCAGCAGCCAAGATCAGGACAAGGGGTTCTCTGGGGCCAACGTCCTGACTTTC
>NA|TRBJ1-1|NA|13|TRBV5-1
CASSPQIGPEAFF
TGCGCCAGCAGCCCTCAAATAGGGCCTGAAGCTTTCTTT
>NA|TRBJ2-7|NA|13|TRBV7-2
CASSWDRSYEQYF
TGTGCCAGCAGCTGGGACCGATCCTACGAGCAGTACTTC
>NA|TRBJ1-4|NA|15|TRBV5-4
CASSPTLGGDEKLFF
TGTGCCAGCAGCCCGACACTTGGCGGGGATGAAAAACTGTTTTTT
>TRBD2|TRBJ2-3|NA|15|TRBV4-3
CASSPGGRYTDTQYF
TGCGCCAGCAGCCCGGGGGGGAGGTACACAGATACGCAGTATTTT
>NA|TRBJ1-3|NA|15|TRBV27
CASKRGDTSGNTIYF
TGTGCCAGCAAACGGGGGGACACCTCTGGAAACACCATATATTTT
>NA|TRBJ2-7|NA|14|TRBV15
CATSRRVGAFEQYF
TGTGCCACCAGCAGAAGGGTAGGCGCATTCGAGCAGTACTTC
>TRBD1|TRBJ2-2|NA|20|TRBV2
CASSELRDRGYEWGTGELFF
TGTGCCAGCAGTGAATTAAGGGACAGGGGATATGAATGGGGCACCGGGGAGCTGTTTTTT
>TRBD1|TRBJ1-2|NA|13|TRBV6-5
CASWDSANYGYTF
TGTGCCAGCTGGGACAGCGCTAACTATGGCTACACCTTC